One T cell receptor (beta chain) is described in this entry. The data belong to a study of CD8 T cells in Susac syndrome. From germline, CDR1 is SNHLY and CDR2 FYNNEI. The CDR3 is 17 amino acids. Trimming left V 1 base short and J 0 bases short, with 14 bases between. Reverse transcription of about 0.5 to 1 ug RNA was carried out with random hexamers. Multiplex PCR with immunoSEQ amplified the TCR beta CDR3 across 54 Vbeta and 13 Jbeta. TCRdb passed the immunoSEQ multiplex PCR reads through MiXCR, listing each CDR3 protein once. The data contain a few hundred thousand distinct CDR3 sequences, 85% of them singletons. The multiple sclerosis controls were treatment-naive patients, and their relapsing-remitting disease was stable or active.

The sequencing sample was made of CD8+ T cells from PBMCs. The sequence derives from a human donor with multiple sclerosis. The gene calls are TRBV2 and TRBJ2-3; D may be TRBD2 (6 bases). The CDR3 is CASSEGVGLRSTDTQYF. DNA of the CDR3: TGTGCCAGCAGTGAAGGGGTTGGACTAAGAAGCACAGATACGCAGTATTTT.